This T cell receptor (beta chain) was identified during a study of OX40 agonist ivuxolimab in advanced cancers. Study-wide context: Mean age about 60 years, range about 20 to 85; about 85% male.

This table comes from immunoSEQ multiplex PCR, and its TCRdb copy is limited to in-frame clones, with some not included. The profile shows about 50,000 clones, almost 85% of them singletons. The germline V gene encodes CDR1 SGHKS and CDR2 YYEKEE (reference sequence). V dropped 4 bases and J dropped 1 base, with 14 bases sitting between them. The CDR3 totals 15 residues. Patients were ruled out by autoimmune disease history or systemic immunosuppression. This specimen consisted of CD4+ or CD8+ T cells sorted from blood, obtained in a trial of the OX40 agonist ivuxolimab. The receptor was derived from an adult with an advanced solid tumor such as melanoma, head and neck, liver or kidney cancer. The rearrangement links TRBV5-5 to TRBJ1-1; no clear D gene. The CDR3 region has the DNA TGTGCCAGCAGCAACGGTCCCTTAGGGAACACTGAAGCTTTCTTT. This encodes CASSNGPLGNTEAFF. The variable domain in full, completed from reference TRBV5-5 and TRBJ1-1, reads DAGVTQSPTHLIKTRGQQVTLRCSPISGHKSVSWYQQVLGQGPQFIFQYYEKEERGRGNFPDRFSARQFPNYSSELNVNALLLGDSALYLCASSNGPLGNTEAFFGQGTRLTVV.